The rows below give T cell receptor beta chains drawn from one sample of a study of beta chain features in type 1 diabetes. Method: immunoSEQ multiplex PCR; TCRdb's copy keeps in-frame clones and lacks some. The sample has 350,000 to 400,000 clones; about 12% are singletons. Sequenced sample: naive CD4+ T cells from blood. These receptors were taken from a woman under 30 with type 1 diabetes. CDR3s include the opening cysteine and the closing phenylalanine or tryptophan. D genes are given only for firm matches. Part of the rows lack a size; the others show once, few, many or a class for expanded clones.

cdr3_aa cdr3_nt cdr3_length d_call clone_size j_call v_call
CASNPPGTGVGELFF TGTGCCAGCAACCCCCCCGGGACAGGGGTCGGGGAGCTGTTTTTT 15 TRBD1 few TRBJ2-2 TRBV28
CAWTTLLAGASLPYNEQFF TGTGCCTGGACTACCCTCCTAGCGGGAGCTTCCCTCCCCTACAATGAGCAGTTCTTC 19 TRBD2 NA TRBJ2-1 TRBV30
CASSLSRANTGELFF TGTGCCAGCAGCTTGTCGCGCGCGAACACCGGGGAGCTGTTTTTT 15 NA few TRBJ2-2 TRBV7-8
CASSDFLAGGSTYEQYF TGTGCCAGCAGTGACTTTCTAGCGGGAGGTTCAACCTACGAGCAGTACTTC 17 TRBD2 NA TRBJ2-7 TRBV28
CAWSVDSSGANVLTF TGTGCCTGGAGTGTTGACAGCTCTGGGGCCAACGTCCTGACTTTC 15 NA few TRBJ2-6 TRBV30
CASSVVGTGGERETQYF TGTGCCAGCAGCGTAGTGGGGACAGGGGGCGAACGGGAGACCCAGTACTTC 17 TRBD1 few TRBJ2-5 TRBV9
CASSVVGLADNEQFF TGTGCCAGCAGCGTAGTAGGACTAGCGGACAATGAGCAGTTCTTC 15 TRBD2 few TRBJ2-1 TRBV9
CASSLQDFEETQYF TGTGCCAGCAGCTTGCAGGACTTCGAAGAGACCCAGTACTTC 14 NA NA TRBJ2-5 TRBV5-6
CASSMADEQFF TGTGCCAGTAGTATGGCCGATGAGCAGTTCTTC 11 NA few TRBJ2-1 TRBV19
CASTHRGGPYNEQFF TGTGCCAGCACCCATCGGGGGGGCCCGTACAATGAGCAGTTCTTC 15 TRBD2 NA TRBJ2-1 TRBV28
CAGDGGAYGYTF TGTGCCGGGGACGGGGGGGCCTATGGCTACACCTTC 12 NA NA TRBJ1-2 TRBV30
CASSQVAPTDTQYF TGCGCCAGCAGCCAAGTAGCCCCCACAGATACGCAGTATTTT 14 NA few TRBJ2-3 TRBV4-1
CASSWLAGGIDEQFF TGTGCCAGCAGTTGGCTAGCGGGAGGAATCGATGAGCAGTTCTTC 15 TRBD2 NA TRBJ2-1 TRBV6-5
CASSSGSAPYF TGTGCCAGCAGTTCGGGTAGCGCCCCGTATTTT 11 NA NA TRBJ2-3 TRBV7-9
CAWSVHGRGTYEQYF TGTGCCTGGAGTGTACATGGCAGGGGCACCTACGAGCAGTACTTC 15 NA NA TRBJ2-7 TRBV30
CASSLDPPGYGYTF TGTGCCAGCAGCTTAGATCCTCCGGGTTATGGCTACACCTTC 14 NA NA TRBJ1-2 TRBV7-2
CASSLYPSGTNQETQYF TGTGCCAGCAGCTTATACCCAAGCGGGACAAATCAAGAGACCCAGTACTTC 17 NA NA TRBJ2-5 TRBV11-3